This is a list of T cell receptor beta chains from one sample in a study of cytomegalovirus exposure and HLA in healthy donors. The data were produced by immunoSEQ multiplex PCR, yet TCRdb's version contains in-frame clones alone and is incomplete. The profile shows approximately 190,000 clones, roughly 84% of them singletons. The sample comprised PBMCs. The receptor set was obtained from a man between 18 and 29 years old in good health and CMV-seropositive. CDR3s include the opening cysteine and the closing phenylalanine or tryptophan. The D gene is left open where the match is weak. A clone size is listed for some rows: how often the clone was seen (once, few, many), or a class if it is expanded.

clone size: .; V gene: TRBV5-5; J gene: TRBJ2-7; D gene: TRBD2; CDR3 DNA: TGTGCCAGCCGCCCCCAGCGGGGGCCCTACGAGCAGTACTTC; CDR3 protein: CASRPQRGPYEQYF
clone size: .; V gene: TRBV18; J gene: TRBJ2-7; D gene: TRBD2; CDR3 DNA: TGTGCCAGCTCCCAGTCGGGCGGGAGTATGTCCTACGAGCAGTACTTC; CDR3 protein: CASSQSGGSMSYEQYF
clone size: .; V gene: TRBV28; J gene: TRBJ1-1; D gene: .; CDR3 DNA: TGTGCCAGCAGGCAGACAGCGAACACTGAAGCTTTCTTT; CDR3 protein: CASRQTANTEAFF
clone size: .; V gene: TRBV13; J gene: TRBJ2-7; D gene: TRBD1; CDR3 DNA: TGTGCCAGCAGCTTAGGGGGACAGGAGGACTCCTACGAGCAGTACTTC; CDR3 protein: CASSLGGQEDSYEQYF
clone size: .; V gene: TRBV7-2; J gene: TRBJ2-7; D gene: TRBD2; CDR3 DNA: TGTGCCAGCAGCCCATCGGGGGGGCACTCCTACGAGCAGTACTTC; CDR3 protein: CASSPSGGHSYEQYF
clone size: .; V gene: TRBV2; J gene: TRBJ2-3; D gene: .; CDR3 DNA: TGTGCCACCTCAAACAGGGTCCCCTCCACAGATACGCAGTATTTT; CDR3 protein: CATSNRVPSTDTQYF
clone size: .; V gene: TRBV2; J gene: TRBJ1-2; D gene: TRBD1; CDR3 DNA: TGTGCCAGCAGTTCCGATACAGGGGGGGTCTATGGCTACACCTTC; CDR3 protein: CASSSDTGGVYGYTF
clone size: .; V gene: TRBV25-1; J gene: TRBJ1-2; D gene: .; CDR3 DNA: TGTGCCAGCAGTGAAATTGGCGGGTATGGCTACACCTTC; CDR3 protein: CASSEIGGYGYTF
clone size: .; V gene: TRBV27; J gene: TRBJ2-7; D gene: TRBD1; CDR3 DNA: TGTGCCACCGCCGGGACAGCAGCCTACGAGCAGTACTTC; CDR3 protein: CATAGTAAYEQYF
clone size: .; V gene: TRBV30; J gene: TRBJ2-6; D gene: .; CDR3 DNA: TGTGCCTGGGCTGGTGGGGCTTTGGCCAACGTCCTGACTTTC; CDR3 protein: CAWAGGALANVLTF
clone size: .; V gene: TRBV29-1; J gene: TRBJ2-3; D gene: TRBD2; CDR3 DNA: TGCAGCGGCGCACTAGCGGCGTACACAGATACGCAGTATTTT; CDR3 protein: CSGALAAYTDTQYF
clone size: .; V gene: TRBV25-1; J gene: TRBJ2-2; D gene: TRBD1; CDR3 DNA: TGTGCCAGCAGTGCGCTCCAGGACAGGGGTGAATGGACCGGGGAGCTGTTTTTT; CDR3 protein: CASSALQDRGEWTGELFF
clone size: .; V gene: TRBV27; J gene: TRBJ2-5; D gene: TRBD2; CDR3 DNA: TGTGCCAGCAGTTCCCGACTAGCGGGGGACCGGGAGACCCAGTACTTC; CDR3 protein: CASSSRLAGDRETQYF
clone size: .; V gene: TRBV28; J gene: TRBJ2-3; D gene: TRBD2; CDR3 DNA: TGTGCCAGCAGCCGACCGGGACTAGCGGATTCTAGCACAGATACGCAGTATTTT; CDR3 protein: CASSRPGLADSSTDTQYF
clone size: .; V gene: TRBV5-1; J gene: TRBJ1-1; D gene: .; CDR3 DNA: TGCGCCAGCAGCTTGTCGGGATTCATGAACACTGAAGCTTTCTTT; CDR3 protein: CASSLSGFMNTEAFF
clone size: .; V gene: TRBV9; J gene: TRBJ1-2; D gene: .; CDR3 DNA: TGTGCCAGCAGCGTGGGCAGGGTTGACTATGGCTACACCTTC; CDR3 protein: CASSVGRVDYGYTF
clone size: many; V gene: TRBV14; J gene: TRBJ1-4; D gene: .; CDR3 DNA: TGTGCCAGCAGCCAAGTCGCGGGACCTAATGAAAAACTGTTTTTT; CDR3 protein: CASSQVAGPNEKLFF
clone size: .; V gene: TRBV20-1; J gene: TRBJ1-4; D gene: .; CDR3 DNA: TGCAGTGCCTCTAGGGGTGAAAAACTGTTTTTT; CDR3 protein: CSASRGEKLFF
clone size: .; V gene: TRBV4-2; J gene: TRBJ2-1; D gene: .; CDR3 DNA: TGTGCCAGCAGCCAAACACATCCCCAGGGTGTAACCTACAATGAGCAGTTCTTC; CDR3 protein: CASSQTHPQGVTYNEQFF
clone size: .; V gene: TRBV10-3; J gene: TRBJ2-7; D gene: TRBD2; CDR3 DNA: TGTGCCATCAGTGAGTCAAGGGCTAGCGGTCCTACGGGGCAGTACTTC; CDR3 protein: CAISESRASGPTGQYF
clone size: once; V gene: TRBV27; J gene: TRBJ2-1; D gene: .; CDR3 DNA: TGTGCCAGCAGTTTAATGGCCTCACTCCAGGGTGAGCAGTTCTTC; CDR3 protein: CASSLMASLQGEQFF
clone size: .; V gene: TRBV2; J gene: TRBJ2-1; D gene: TRBD2; CDR3 DNA: TGTGCCAGCAGTGAAGGTGCTAGCGGGAGGGCCAGCGACAATGAGCAGTTCTTC; CDR3 protein: CASSEGASGRASDNEQFF